This T cell receptor beta chain was sequenced in a study of human versus mouse CDR3 diversity and MHC coevolution. Germline loops: CDR1 LNHNV, CDR2 YYDKDF (reference sequence). V was pared by 8 bases and J by 1 base, with 4 bases of the junction left unmatched. CDR3 length equals 13 residues. Points on this clone: What it binds is not known.

Regarding the study as a whole: By iCHAO1, human TCR beta clonotypes numbered roughly 1.7 million, the most.

Produced via immunoSEQ multiplex PCR; TCRdb's table is partial and in-frame only. The data show more than 60,000 clones, around 93% seen once. The chain is built from TRBV15 and TRBJ2-5, with 7 bases matching TRBD2. Source material: naive CD4+ T cells from blood. The subset here: CD45RO-negative CD62L-positive naive CD4 T cells. The receptor's source is a person aged 30-69 years in good health. The CDR3 protein is CATGGGPQETQYF. CDR3 sequence (DNA): TGTGCCACCGGGGGGGGACCCCAAGAGACCCAGTACTTC.